The 15 T cell receptor beta chains presented below share a single source sample, sequenced in a study of shared clonotypes between healthy human individuals. The protocol was immunoSEQ multiplex PCR, while the TCRdb copy is restricted to in-frame clones and leaves out a portion. The sample has over 2,000,000 clones, 90% to 95% seen once. Naive CD8 isolation took CD45RO-negative cells positively selected for CCR7 and excluded terminally differentiated effector memory CD45RA+ cells. Sequenced material: naive CD8+ T cells from PBMCs. The receptors come from a man in his late teens or twenties in good health. Some clones in this sample may be carry-over from other donors' samples.

This clone has just a few counts. J is TRBJ1-1 and V is TRBV18; D is undetermined. CDR3 length: 15 amino acids. The V gene lost 3 bases and the J gene lost 4 bases, with 15 bases spanning the gap. Germline values: CDR1 KGHSH, CDR2 LQKENI. This CDR3 is CASSPSHIRGTEAFF. CDR3 coding DNA: TGTGCCAGCTCACCCAGTCATATCCGAGGCACTGAAGCTTTCTTT. Filled out from reference TRBV18 and TRBJ1-1, the complete variable domain reads NAGVMQNPRHLVRRRGQEARLRCSPMKGHSHVYWYRQLPEEGLKFMVYLQKENIIDESGMPKERFSAEFPKEGPSILRIQQVVRGDSAAYFCASSPSHIRGTEAFFGQGTRLTVV.

The chain carries TRBV28 and TRBJ2-6, with D unresolved. The CDR3 sequence is 15 residues long. Per the germline V gene, CDR1 is MDHEN and CDR2 is SYDVKM. V lost 3 bases to trimming and J lost 4 bases, with 10 bases between them. The CDR3, as DNA: TGTGCCAGCAGTTTCCGGGTGGCCGGGGCCAACGTCCTGACTTTC. It yields the protein CASSFRVAGANVLTF.

The genes are TRBV7-3 and TRBJ2-7, with D hard to call. The CDR3 contains 13 residues. The germline V and J ends were trimmed by 4 bases and 0 bases, with 7 bases remaining between them. CDR1 SGHTA and CDR2 FQGTGA come from the germline V gene. Here the CDR3 reads CASSSGLSYEQYF. CDR3 sequence (DNA): TGTGCCAGCAGCTCTGGTCTCTCCTACGAGCAGTACTTC.

This clone was seen more than once but under ten times. This chain joins TRBV30 and TRBJ1-5; possibly TRBD1 for D (5 bases). The V end lost 5 bases, the J end lost 5 bases, and 10 bases lay between the germline ends. Per the germline V gene, CDR1 is GTSNPN and CDR2 is SVGIG (reference sequence). This CDR3 has 12 residues. The CDR3 nucleotides are TGTGCCTGGGGTGCAGGGTATCAGCCCCAGCATTTT. The encoded protein is CAWGAGYQPQHF. Drawing the rest from reference TRBV30 and TRBJ1-5, the complete variable domain is SQTIHQWPATLVQPVGSPLSLECTVEGTSNPNLYWYRQAAGRGLQLLFYSVGIGQISSEVPQNLSASRPQDRQFILSSKKLLLSDSGFYLCAWGAGYQPQHFGDGTRLSIL.

The CDR3 sequence is CASSSTHSNQPQHF. In DNA, the CDR3 is TGTGCCAGCAGCTCGACGCATAGCAATCAGCCCCAGCATTTT. V usage is TRBV7-9 and J usage is TRBJ1-5; D is ambiguous. This CDR3 region has 14 residues. With 4 bases removed from V and 0 bases from J, the gap between germline ends came to 7 bases. Germline V CDR1 and CDR2: SEHNR, FQNEAQ (reference sequence).

The chain links TRBV5-8 to TRBJ1-5; D is undetermined. This CDR3 is built from 15 residues. V lost 2 bases, J lost 11 bases, and 20 bases lay in between. Germline V gene lookup returns CDR1 SGHTS and CDR2 YDEGEE. As DNA, the CDR3 is TGTGCCAGCAGCTTTCTCGGGCCCGAGGCTGGTGCCCAGCATTTT. Translating it yields CASSFLGPEAGAQHF.

The V and J genes are TRBV2 and TRBJ1-2, with D uncertain. The CDR3 runs 13 residues. Between the trimmed V and J ends, which lost 6 bases and 8 bases, there was a span of 16 bases. Germline CDR1 SNHLY, CDR2 FYNNEI. This CDR3 is CASSQRVWEGYTF. Written as DNA, the CDR3 is TGTGCCAGCAGCCAAAGGGTCTGGGAGGGCTACACCTTC. The full variable domain, completed using reference TRBV2 and TRBJ1-2, is EPEVTQTPSHQVTQMGQEVILRCVPISNHLYFYWYRQILGQKVEFLVSFYNNEISEKSEIFDDQFSVERPDGSNFTLKIRSTKLEDSAMYFCASSQRVWEGYTFGSGTRLTVV.

In regard to this clone: The sample carries other DNA sequences with the same CDR3. This rearrangement joins TRBV27 to TRBJ1-2; no clear D. The V gene's germline CDR1 is MNHEY and CDR2 SMNVEV (reference sequence). The ends were cut back, 6 bases at V and 4 bases at J, with 9 bases in the middle. This CDR3 comprises 12 residues. The DNA for the CDR3 is TGTGCCAGCAGCGATCGGGGCTATGGCTACACCTTC. This codes for CASSDRGYGYTF.

The chain employs TRBV4-3 and TRBJ2-6; no clear D gene. The CDR3 has 15 amino acids. Trimming took off 3 bases at V and 4 bases at J, with 10 bases between the two ends. Looked up from germline, CDR1 is LGHNA and CDR2 is YSLEER. The CDR3 sequence: CASSQANLGANVLTF. In DNA form, the CDR3 reads TGCGCCAGCAGCCAGGCTAATTTGGGGGCCAACGTCCTGACTTTC.

This CDR3 is CASSYSEGAAEAFF. The DNA for the CDR3 is TGTGCCAGCAGTTACTCGGAGGGGGCGGCTGAAGCTTTCTTT. This chain joins TRBV6-6 and TRBJ1-1, with 7 bases aligning to TRBD1. V dropped 0 bases and J dropped 6; count of bases not matched to a gene: 4. Per germline, CDR1 MNHNY and CDR2 SVGAGI (reference sequence). CDR3 size: 14 residues.

This chain joins TRBV5-1 and TRBJ2-7, with 7 positions matching TRBD1. Trimming took 4 bases from V and 6 from J; bases not matched to a gene: 10. Germline CDR1 reads SGHRS; CDR2 reads YFSETQ. There are 14 residues in the CDR3. The CDR3 DNA is TGCGCCAGCAGCCCCGGACGAGGGGGCCTCGAGCAGTACTTC. The encoded protein is CASSPGRGGLEQYF.

The chain combines TRBV6-5 with TRBJ2-7; D unclear. The germline V gene encodes CDR1 MNHEY and CDR2 SVGAGI. The CDR3 runs 14 residues. The V gene lost 6 bases and the J gene lost 0 bases, with 12 bases spanning the gap. CDR3 loop: CASRGQTNSYEQYF. The CDR3 DNA follows: TGTGCCAGCAGGGGTCAGACAAACTCCTACGAGCAGTACTTC.

V and J are TRBV21-1 and TRBJ2-7; the D segment call TRBD2 is taken from the table without a DNA check. TRBV21-1 is a documented pseudogene. The CDR3 runs to 19 residues. The CDR3 DNA follows: TGTGCCAGCAGCGCTAAGGTCGGGGGAAGGGGTCTAAAGGGCTACGAGCAGTACTTC. This sequence encodes CASSAKVGGRGLKGYEQYF.

V is TRBV27 and J is TRBJ2-7; D remains unclear. Germline V gene lookup returns CDR1 MNHEY and CDR2 SMNVEV (reference sequence). CDR3 size: 14 residues. V lost 3 bases, J lost 3 bases, and 12 bases lay in between. CDR3 loop: CASSFSVEGYEQYF. DNA of the CDR3: TGTGCCAGCAGTTTTTCCGTTGAAGGCTACGAGCAGTACTTC.

On this clone itself: The sample contains more than one DNA sequence encoding this CDR3. The chain uses TRBV19 and TRBJ1-5; D not resolved. The V end was cut by 1 base, the J end by 1 base, with 8 bases between. Germline CDR1 and CDR2: LNHDA and SQIVND (reference sequence). The CDR3 length is 15 residues. CDR3 coding DNA: TGTGCCAGTAGTATAGTCGGGTTAAGCAATCAGCCCCAGCATTTT. Translated, it gives CASSIVGLSNQPQHF.